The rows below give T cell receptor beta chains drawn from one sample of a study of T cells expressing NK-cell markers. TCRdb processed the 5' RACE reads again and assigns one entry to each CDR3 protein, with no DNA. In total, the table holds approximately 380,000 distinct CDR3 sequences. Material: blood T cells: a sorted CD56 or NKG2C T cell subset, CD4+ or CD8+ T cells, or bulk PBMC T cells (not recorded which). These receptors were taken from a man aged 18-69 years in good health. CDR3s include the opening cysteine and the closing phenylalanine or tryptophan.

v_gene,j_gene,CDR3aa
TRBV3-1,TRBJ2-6,CASSRGPGQISGANVLTF
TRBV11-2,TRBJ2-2,CATERDRANTGELFF
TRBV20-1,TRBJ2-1,CSARSPGTSIYEQFF
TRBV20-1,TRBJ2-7,CSARPGGPTYEQYF
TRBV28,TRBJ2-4,CASSRTSGGLFQAKNIQYF
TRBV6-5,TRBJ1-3,CASSYRISGNTIYF
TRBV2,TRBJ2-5,CASRALGGGYQETQYF
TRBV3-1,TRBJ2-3,CASSHNRGRVGTMDTQYF
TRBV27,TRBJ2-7,CASSLRSGGMVYEQYF
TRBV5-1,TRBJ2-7,CASSPWPGQSHYEQYF
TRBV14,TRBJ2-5,CASSQGDSGGYETQYF
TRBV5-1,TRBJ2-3,CASSFGYLAGLADTQYF
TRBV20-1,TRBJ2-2,CSAPRGQNTGELFF
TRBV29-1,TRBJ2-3,CSVAPTTDTQYF